The 18 T cell receptor beta chains given below trace back to one sample, sequenced in a study of Ad26.COV2.S vaccination and SARS-CoV-2 variants. Here immunoSEQ multiplex PCR was the method, and the copy in TCRdb shows in-frame clones only, minus some. The sample contains 200,000 to 300,000 clones, about 83% of which appear only once. Treatment denoted: 15 to 20 received Ad26.COV2.S at low or high dose, single or two shots; 5 received placebo; per-sample allocation not given. Vaccine and placebo recipients were sampled on day 63 after the first injection. The sequences come from peripheral blood, collected in a trial of Ad26.COV2.S vaccine versus placebo. Receptors were obtained from a person between 18 and 65 years old who received the Ad26.COV2.S COVID-19 vaccine or a placebo.

This sequence joins TRBV7-6 and TRBJ2-7; a possible D gene is TRBD2 (6 bases). V gave up 5 bases and J gave up 3 bases, with 17 bases separating them. Looked up from germline, CDR1 is SGHVS and CDR2 is FNYEAQ. This CDR3 is built from 15 residues. CDR3 sequence reads: CASSQYRDSIYEQYF. CDR3 sequence (DNA): TGTGCCAGCAGCCAATACCGGGACTCAATCTACGAGCAGTACTTC.

The chain links TRBV19 to TRBJ1-6; perhaps TRBD1 as D (6 bases). Trimming removed 6 bases from V and 5 bases from J, with 8 bases in between. This CDR3 spans 13 amino acids. Per germline, CDR1 LNHDA and CDR2 SQIVND (reference sequence). The CDR3 region is CASRGTNNSPLHF. CDR3 nucleotides: TGTGCCAGTAGGGGGACAAATAATTCACCCCTCCACTTT. The full variable domain, with the rest looked up from reference TRBV19 and TRBJ1-6, is DGGITQSPKYLFRKEGQNVTLSCEQNLNHDAMYWYRQDPGQGLRLIYYSQIVNDFQKGDIAEGYSVSREKKESFPLTVTSAQKNPTAFYLCASRGTNNSPLHFGNGTRLTVT.

V usage is TRBV7-9 and J usage is TRBJ2-3, with D possibly TRBD2 on 6 matching bases. The CDR3 consists of 15 residues. Germline CDR1 SEHNR, CDR2 FQNEAQ (reference sequence). V lost 5 bases to trimming and J lost 4 bases, with 16 bases between them. The CDR3 reads CASSPLLARSDTQYF. CDR3 sequence (DNA): TGTGCCAGCAGCCCCCTTCTAGCGAGGTCAGATACGCAGTATTTT. Looking up the rest from reference TRBV7-9 and TRBJ2-3 gives the full variable domain: DTGVSQNPRHKITKRGQNVTFRCDPISEHNRLYWYRQTLGQGPEFLTYFQNEAQLEKSRLLSDRFSAERPKGSFSTLEIQRTEQGDSAMYLCASSPLLARSDTQYFGPGTRLTVL.

The rearrangement joins TRBV19 to TRBJ1-2, with D possibly TRBD1 on 5 matching bases. Per germline, CDR1 LNHDA and CDR2 SQIVND (reference sequence). CDR3 size: 15 residues. V was cut by 5 bases and J by 4 bases, with 17 bases left in between. CDR3 loop: CASSSGTVLFYGYTF. In DNA, the CDR3 is TGTGCCAGTAGTTCCGGGACCGTTTTATTCTATGGCTACACCTTC.

The V and J genes are TRBV24-1 and TRBJ2-3; D possibly uses TRBD1 or TRBD2 (5 bases each). V was shortened by 3 bases and J by 5 bases, with 11 bases between the two germline ends. The CDR3 totals 14 residues. CDR1 is KGHDR, CDR2 SFDVKD, per germline. The CDR3 protein is CATSDGLGGDTQYF. The CDR3 DNA reads TGTGCCACCAGTGATGGACTTGGGGGAGATACGCAGTATTTT.

Only one count was recorded for this clone. V gene TRBV10-3 combines with J gene TRBJ1-2, with TRBD1 as a possible D gene (5 bases). The CDR3 is 13 residues long. V shed 5 bases and J shed 6 bases, with 13 bases lying between them. CDR1 ENHRY and CDR2 SYGVKD come from the germline V gene. CDR3 protein: CAISRGRGNGYTF. The CDR3 DNA is TGTGCCATCAGTCGGGGTAGGGGCAATGGCTACACCTTC.

The V gene is TRBV9, the J gene TRBJ2-3, with D possibly TRBD1 on 6 matching bases. CDR1 and CDR2 (germline): SGDLS, YYNGEE. This CDR3 region has 16 residues. Deletions cut 0 bases from V and 0 bases from J, with 11 bases between. CDR3 in amino acids: CASSVDPGVSTDTQYF. DNA for the CDR3: TGTGCCAGCAGCGTAGACCCAGGGGTTAGCACAGATACGCAGTATTTT. The full variable domain, in which reference TRBV9 and TRBJ2-3 provide the parts outside the CDR3, is DSGVTQTPKHLITATGQRVTLRCSPRSGDLSVYWYQQSLDQGLQFLIQYYNGEERAKGNILERFSAQQFPDLHSELNLSSLELGDSALYFCASSVDPGVSTDTQYFGPGTRLTVL.

The V and J genes are TRBV7-6 and TRBJ2-6, with a tentative D call TRBD1 (6 bases). V was trimmed by 5 bases and J by 2 bases, leaving 16 bases between them. Looked up from germline, CDR1 is SGHVS and CDR2 is FNYEAQ. The CDR3 loop spans 17 amino acids. CDR3 amino acids: CASSPNTGSTGANVLTF. The CDR3 region has the DNA TGTGCCAGCAGCCCCAACACAGGGTCGACTGGGGCCAACGTCCTGACTTTC.

This sequence joins TRBV12-3 or TRBV12-4 and TRBJ1-1; TRBD1 might be the D (5 bases). The V end was cut by 6 bases, the J end by 8 bases, with 16 bases between. There are 13 residues in the CDR3. The CDR3 sequence is CASSQRDVGEAFF. The CDR3 region has the DNA TGTGCCAGCAGCCAGAGGGACGTGGGCGAAGCTTTCTTT.

The CDR3 protein is CASSTARGLTDTQYF. The CDR3 region has the DNA TGTGCCAGCAGCACGGCGCGGGGGCTCACAGATACGCAGTATTTT. The chain recombines TRBV6-2 or TRBV6-3 with TRBJ2-3; the D gene is possibly TRBD2 (7 bases). This CDR3 is 15 amino acids long. Germline V gives CDR1 MNHEY, CDR2 SVGEGT. V lost 6 bases and J lost 2, with 15 bases in between.

V gene TRBV7-9 combines with J gene TRBJ2-2, with D perhaps matching TRBD2 (5 bases). The ends were cut back, 7 bases at V and 6 bases at J, with 21 bases in the middle. Germline V CDR1 and CDR2: SEHNR, FQNEAQ (reference sequence). The CDR3 loop spans 16 amino acids. The CDR3: CASNPVRGYGAGELFF. CDR3 sequence (DNA): TGTGCCAGCAACCCCGTTCGAGGGTATGGGGCCGGGGAGCTGTTTTTT. Using reference TRBV7-9 and TRBJ2-2 for the parts outside the CDR3, the full variable domain is DTGVSQNPRHKITKRGQNVTFRCDPISEHNRLYWYRQTLGQGPEFLTYFQNEAQLEKSRLLSDRFSAERPKGSFSTLEIQRTEQGDSAMYLCASNPVRGYGAGELFFGEGSRLTVL.

The CDR3, as DNA: TGTGCCAGTAGTCGAAAGGATCGCAATGGCTACACCTTC. This encodes CASSRKDRNGYTF. The V call is TRBV19, the J call TRBJ1-2; D unclear. V lost 5 bases, J lost 6 bases, and 13 bases lay in between. CDR1 LNHDA and CDR2 SQIVND come from the germline V gene (reference sequence). The length of the CDR3 is 13 residues.

This clone was observed once. The chain carries TRBV11-2 and TRBJ2-1; 12 nucleotides match TRBD2. CDR1 is SGHAT, CDR2 FQNNGV, per germline. The CDR3 is made up of 16 amino acids. Trimming removed 1 base from V and 8 bases from J; junction bases left unmatched: 6. In nucleotides, the CDR3 is TGTGCCAGCAGCTTAGCCCTAGCGGGAGGGATCGATGAGCAGTTCTTC. Amino acids: CASSLALAGGIDEQFF.

The V gene is TRBV2, the J gene TRBJ2-3; perhaps TRBD2 as D (6 bases). V was pared by 6 bases and J by 0 bases, with 13 bases between. The CDR3 is made up of 15 amino acids. CDR1 and CDR2 from the germline V gene are SNHLY and FYNNEI. In nucleotides, the CDR3 is TGTGCCAGCAGATCACGTAGCGGAAGCACAGATACGCAGTATTTT. Protein product: CASRSRSGSTDTQYF.

The chain is built from TRBV6-2 or TRBV6-3 and TRBJ2-3; D possibly uses TRBD1 or TRBD2 (5 bases each). This CDR3 is 15 amino acids long. CDR1 and CDR2 from the germline V gene are MNHEY and SVGEGT. Trimming took 6 bases from V and 2 from J, leaving 15 bases between them. Written as DNA, the CDR3 is TGTGCCAGCAGCCCCCCGGGACCCTTCACAGATACGCAGTATTTT. This encodes CASSPPGPFTDTQYF.

The V call is TRBV4-2, the J call TRBJ2-1; the D is unclear. The V end lost 0 bases, the J end lost 5 bases, and 11 bases lay between the germline ends. The CDR3 spans 15 residues. Per the germline V gene, CDR1 is LGHNA and CDR2 is YNFKEQ. Here the CDR3 reads CASSQDSGGHNEQFF. The CDR3 region has the DNA TGTGCCAGCAGCCAAGATTCGGGCGGCCACAATGAGCAGTTCTTC.

A single count supports this clone. The CDR3 DNA follows: TGTGCCAGCAGTGCACAGGGGTTCACTGAAGCTTTCTTT. Amino acid sequence: CASSAQGFTEAFF. The chain couples TRBV12-3 or TRBV12-4 to TRBJ1-1; 7 bases line up with TRBD1. The CDR3 has 13 residues. With V trimmed by 5 bases and J by 4 bases, 4 bases remained unmatched.

The CDR3 sequence is CASSLYGGWAFF. DNA for the CDR3: TGTGCCAGCAGTTTATATGGGGGCTGGGCTTTCTTT. The chain links TRBV12-3 or TRBV12-4 to TRBJ1-1, with a possible D match to TRBD1 (6 bases). The V end lost 2 bases, the J end lost 11 bases, and 12 bases lay between the germline ends. There are 12 residues in the CDR3.